The present T cell receptor beta chain was sequenced within a study of cytomegalovirus exposure and HLA in healthy donors. A remark on this clone: Its cognate antigen is unknown.

Study observations and caveats: Among TCR beta chains, those listed as cytomegalovirus-associated numbered under 200.

PCR amplification relied on 60 Vbeta primers (plus 13 Jbeta primers). The repertoire was sequenced with immunoSEQ multiplex PCR; TCRdb's copy has only in-frame clones and lacks some. Of fewer than 200,000 clones listed, more than 85% are singletons. Germline V CDR1 and CDR2: SGHVS, FQNEAQ. Trimming at V came to 0 bases and at J to 7 bases, leaving 6 bases not matched to a gene. This CDR3 region has 14 residues. This sequence was found in a girl less than two years old in good health and CMV-seronegative. Material: PBMCs. The V gene is TRBV7-8, the J gene TRBJ2-7; 7 bases align to TRBD2. The CDR3 loop is CASSLAGGRGEQYF. CDR3 DNA: TGTGCCAGCAGCTTAGCGGGAGGGCGAGGGGAGCAGTACTTC.